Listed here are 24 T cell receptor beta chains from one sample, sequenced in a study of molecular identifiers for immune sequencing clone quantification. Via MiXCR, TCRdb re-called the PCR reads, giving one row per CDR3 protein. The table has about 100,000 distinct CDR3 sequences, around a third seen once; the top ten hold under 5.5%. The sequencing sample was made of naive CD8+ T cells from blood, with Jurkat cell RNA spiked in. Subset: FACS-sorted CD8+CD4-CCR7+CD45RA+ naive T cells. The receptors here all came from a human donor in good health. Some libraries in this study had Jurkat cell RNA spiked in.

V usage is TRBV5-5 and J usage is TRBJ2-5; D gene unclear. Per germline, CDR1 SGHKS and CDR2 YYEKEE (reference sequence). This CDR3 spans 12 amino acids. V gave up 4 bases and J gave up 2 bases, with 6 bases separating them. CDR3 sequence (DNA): TGTGCCAGCAGCATCCCACAAGAGACCCAGTACTTC. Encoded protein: CASSIPQETQYF.

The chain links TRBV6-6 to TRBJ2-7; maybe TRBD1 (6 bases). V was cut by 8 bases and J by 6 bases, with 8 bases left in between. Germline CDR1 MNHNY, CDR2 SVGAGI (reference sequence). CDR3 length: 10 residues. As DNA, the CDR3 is TGTGCCAGCGGCAGGGGCGAGCAGTACTTC. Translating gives CASGRGEQYF.

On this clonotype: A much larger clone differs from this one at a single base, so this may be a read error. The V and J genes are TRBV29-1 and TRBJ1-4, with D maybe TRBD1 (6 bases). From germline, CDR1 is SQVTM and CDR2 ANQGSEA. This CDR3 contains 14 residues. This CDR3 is CSVKGGLTNERLFF. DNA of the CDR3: TGCAGCGTGAAGGGGGGATTAACTAATGAAAGACTGTTTTTT.

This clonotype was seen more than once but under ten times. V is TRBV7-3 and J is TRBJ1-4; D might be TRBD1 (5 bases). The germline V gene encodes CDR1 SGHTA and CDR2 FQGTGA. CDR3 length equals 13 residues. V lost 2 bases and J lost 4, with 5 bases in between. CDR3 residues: CASSLDSNEKLFF. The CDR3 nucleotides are TGTGCCAGCAGCTTAGACAGTAATGAAAAACTGTTTTTT.

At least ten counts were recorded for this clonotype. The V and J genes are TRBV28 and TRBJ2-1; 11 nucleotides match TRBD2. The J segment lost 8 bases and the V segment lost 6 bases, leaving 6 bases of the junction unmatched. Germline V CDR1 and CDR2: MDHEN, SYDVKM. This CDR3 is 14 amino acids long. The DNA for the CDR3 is TGTGCCAGCAGCCAACTAGCGGGAGACTATGAGCAGTTCTTC. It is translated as CASSQLAGDYEQFF.

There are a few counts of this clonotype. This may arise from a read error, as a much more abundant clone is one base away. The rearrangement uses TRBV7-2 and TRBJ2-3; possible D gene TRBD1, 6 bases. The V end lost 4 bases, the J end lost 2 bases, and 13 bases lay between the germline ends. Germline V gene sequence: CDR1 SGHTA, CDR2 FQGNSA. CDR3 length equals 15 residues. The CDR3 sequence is CASSSGTKPTDTQYF. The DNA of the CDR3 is TGTGCCAGCAGCTCCGGGACAAAGCCCACAGATACGCAGTATTTT.

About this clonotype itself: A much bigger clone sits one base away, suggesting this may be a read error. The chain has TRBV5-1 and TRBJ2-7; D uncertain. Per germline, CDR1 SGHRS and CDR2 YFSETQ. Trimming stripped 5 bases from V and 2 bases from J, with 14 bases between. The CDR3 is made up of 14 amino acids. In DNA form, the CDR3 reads TGCGCCAGCAGATTTTTAGGACCGGCCTACGAGCAGTACTTC. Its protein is CASRFLGPAYEQYF.

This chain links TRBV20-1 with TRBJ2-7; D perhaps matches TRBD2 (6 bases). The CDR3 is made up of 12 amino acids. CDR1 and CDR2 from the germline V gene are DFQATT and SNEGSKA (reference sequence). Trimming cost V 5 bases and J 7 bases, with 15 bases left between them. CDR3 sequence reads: CSAPTSRGEQYF. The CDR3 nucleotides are TGCAGTGCTCCAACTAGTCGGGGGGAGCAGTACTTC.

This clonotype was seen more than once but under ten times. CDR3 DNA sequence: TGCAGTGCGACTCCTAGCGGGAGTCATGAGACCCAGTACTTC. As protein: CSATPSGSHETQYF. The gene calls are TRBV20-1 and TRBJ2-5; TRBD2 matches at 10 bases. The CDR3 runs 14 residues. J was trimmed by 5 bases and V by 6 bases; bases with no gene match: 9. Germline V gene sequence: CDR1 DFQATT, CDR2 SNEGSKA (reference sequence).

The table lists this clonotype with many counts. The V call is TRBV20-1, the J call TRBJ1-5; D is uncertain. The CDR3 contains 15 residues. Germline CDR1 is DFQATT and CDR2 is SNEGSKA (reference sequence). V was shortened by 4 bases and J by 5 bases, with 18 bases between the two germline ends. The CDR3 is CSATPRGYSDQPQHF. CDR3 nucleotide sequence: TGCAGTGCTACCCCCCGAGGATACAGCGATCAGCCCCAGCATTTT.

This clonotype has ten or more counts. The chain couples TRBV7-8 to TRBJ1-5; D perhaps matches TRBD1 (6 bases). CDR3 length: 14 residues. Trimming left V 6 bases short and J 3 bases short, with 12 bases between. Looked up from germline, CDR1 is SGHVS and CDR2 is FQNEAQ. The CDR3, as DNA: TGTGCCAGCAGGCTTACAGGGTTCAATCAGCCCCAGCATTTT. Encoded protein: CASRLTGFNQPQHF.

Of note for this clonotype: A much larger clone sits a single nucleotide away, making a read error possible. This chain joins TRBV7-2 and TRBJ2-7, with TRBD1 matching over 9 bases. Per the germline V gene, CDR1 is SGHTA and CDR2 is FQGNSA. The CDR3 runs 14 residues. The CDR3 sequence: CASSARDREYEQSF. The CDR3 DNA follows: TGTGCCAGCAGCGCCCGGGACAGGGAGTACGAGCAGTCCTTC. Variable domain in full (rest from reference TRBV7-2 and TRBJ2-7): GAGVSQSPSNKVTEKGKDVELRCDPISGHTALYWYRQSLGQGLEFLIYFQGNSAPDKSGLPSDRFSAERTGGSVSTLTIQRTQQEDSAVYLCASSARDREYEQSFGPGTRLTVT.

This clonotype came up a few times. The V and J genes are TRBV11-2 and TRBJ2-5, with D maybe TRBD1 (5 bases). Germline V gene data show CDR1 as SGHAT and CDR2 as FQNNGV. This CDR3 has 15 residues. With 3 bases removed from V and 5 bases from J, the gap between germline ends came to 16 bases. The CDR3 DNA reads TGTGCCAGCAGCTTTGTTCGGGCTAGGGGTGAGACCCAGTACTTC. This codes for CASSFVRARGETQYF.

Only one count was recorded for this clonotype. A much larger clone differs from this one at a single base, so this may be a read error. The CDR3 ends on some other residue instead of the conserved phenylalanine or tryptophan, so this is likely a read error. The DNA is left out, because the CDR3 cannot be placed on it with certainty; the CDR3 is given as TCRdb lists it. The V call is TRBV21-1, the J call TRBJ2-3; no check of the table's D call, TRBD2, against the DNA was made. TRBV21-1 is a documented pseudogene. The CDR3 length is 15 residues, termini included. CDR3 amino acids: CASSKARGNTDTQYV.

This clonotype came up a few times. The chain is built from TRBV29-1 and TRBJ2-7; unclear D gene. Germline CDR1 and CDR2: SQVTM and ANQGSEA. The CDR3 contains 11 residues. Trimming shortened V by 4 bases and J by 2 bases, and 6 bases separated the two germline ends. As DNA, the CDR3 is TGCAGCGTTGGGCCTCCCTACGAGCAGTACTTC. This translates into CSVGPPYEQYF.

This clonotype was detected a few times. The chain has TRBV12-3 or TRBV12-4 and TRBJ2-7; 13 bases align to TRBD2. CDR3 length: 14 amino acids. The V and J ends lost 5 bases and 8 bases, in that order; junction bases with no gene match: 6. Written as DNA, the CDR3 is TGTGCCAGCAGTCCCGGACTAGCGGGAGTGCAGCAGTACTTC. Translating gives CASSPGLAGVQQYF.

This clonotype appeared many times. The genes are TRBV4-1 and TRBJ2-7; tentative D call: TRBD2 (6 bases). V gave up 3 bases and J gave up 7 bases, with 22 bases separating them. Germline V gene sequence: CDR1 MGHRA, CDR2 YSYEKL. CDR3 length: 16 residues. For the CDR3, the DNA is TGCGCCAGCAGCCATGAATTCCGGGACTCCCGACCGGAGCAGTACTTC. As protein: CASSHEFRDSRPEQYF.

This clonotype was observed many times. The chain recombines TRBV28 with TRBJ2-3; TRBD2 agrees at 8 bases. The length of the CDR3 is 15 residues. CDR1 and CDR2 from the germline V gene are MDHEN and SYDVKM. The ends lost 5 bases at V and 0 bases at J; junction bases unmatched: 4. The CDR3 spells CASSPGTRSTDTQYF. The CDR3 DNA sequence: TGTGCCAGCAGTCCCGGGACTAGGAGCACAGATACGCAGTATTTT.

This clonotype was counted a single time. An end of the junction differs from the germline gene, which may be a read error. In nucleotides, the CDR3 is TGTGCCAGCTGTTACGGGGGGAGCAATCTGCCCCAGCATTTT. It specifies CASCYGGSNLPQHF. The genes are TRBV6-5 and TRBJ1-5, with D perhaps matching TRBD1 (5 bases). This CDR3 region has 14 residues. From germline, CDR1 is MNHEY and CDR2 SVGAGI.

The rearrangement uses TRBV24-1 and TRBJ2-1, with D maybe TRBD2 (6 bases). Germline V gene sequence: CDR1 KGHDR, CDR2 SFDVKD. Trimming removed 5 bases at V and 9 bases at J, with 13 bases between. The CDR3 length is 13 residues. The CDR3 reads CATSGEAGREQFF. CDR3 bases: TGTGCCACCAGTGGCGAGGCGGGGCGTGAGCAGTTCTTC.

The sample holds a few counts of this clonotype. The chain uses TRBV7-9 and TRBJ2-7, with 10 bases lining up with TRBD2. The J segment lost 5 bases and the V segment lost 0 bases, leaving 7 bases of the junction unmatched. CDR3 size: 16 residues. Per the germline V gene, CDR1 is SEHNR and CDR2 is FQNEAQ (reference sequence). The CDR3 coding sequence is TGTGCCAGCAGCTTAGCCCAAGCGGGAGGGGTAAACGAGCAGTACTTC. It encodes CASSLAQAGGVNEQYF. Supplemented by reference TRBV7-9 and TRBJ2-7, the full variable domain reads DTGVSQNPRHKITKRGQNVTFRCDPISEHNRLYWYRQTLGQGPEFLTYFQNEAQLEKSRLLSDRFSAERPKGSFSTLEIQRTEQGDSAMYLCASSLAQAGGVNEQYFGPGTRLTVT.

The CDR3 sequence is CASSEHIGLAGEDTQYF. CDR3 nucleotide sequence: TGTGCCAGCAGTGAACATATAGGACTAGCGGGAGAAGATACGCAGTATTTT. This chain connects TRBV2 to TRBJ2-3, with 13 bases matching TRBD2. The CDR3 contains 17 residues. CDR1 is SNHLY, CDR2 FYNNEI, per germline. Trimming at V came to 2 bases and at J to 5 bases, leaving 7 bases not matched to a gene.

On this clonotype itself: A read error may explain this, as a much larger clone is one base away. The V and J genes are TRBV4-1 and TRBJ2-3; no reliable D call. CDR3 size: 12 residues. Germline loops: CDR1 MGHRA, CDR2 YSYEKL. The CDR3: CASGQVGDTQYF. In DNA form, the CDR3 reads TGCGCCAGCGGCCAAGTGGGGGATACGCAGTATTTT.

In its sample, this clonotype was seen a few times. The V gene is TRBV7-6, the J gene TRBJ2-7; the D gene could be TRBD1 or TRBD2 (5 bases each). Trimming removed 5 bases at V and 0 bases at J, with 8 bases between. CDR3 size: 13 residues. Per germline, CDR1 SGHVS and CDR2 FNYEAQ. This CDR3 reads CASSKGTSYEQYF. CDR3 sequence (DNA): TGTGCCAGCAGCAAGGGGACCTCCTACGAGCAGTACTTC.